Sequencing of this TCR beta chain was carried out in a study of blood T cell repertoires in COVID-19. The overall study: Acute and convalescent COVID-19 samples came from the United States, Italy and Spain. Sample material is recorded as cDNA or gDNA derived from T cells, B-cell-depleted T cells, or PBMCs.

As processed by the authors: For nucleated cells, counts were estimated from reference gene primer amplification. The table came from immunoSEQ multiplex PCR; TCRdb's copy has only in-frame clones and leaves some out. That table is the source of V, J and clone size, and D and trimming were worked out from the DNA. The table shows some 90,000 clones, with approximately 86% occurring only once. The germline V and J ends were trimmed by 2 bases and 0 bases, with 10 bases remaining between them. The germline gives CDR1 SGHKS, CDR2 YYEKEE (reference sequence). The CDR3 is made up of 15 amino acids. V usage is TRBV5-5 and J usage is TRBJ2-3; possible D gene TRBD2, 6 bases. The clonotype originates from a woman older than 75 with acute or convalescent COVID-19. Specimen: peripheral blood. CDR3 nucleotide sequence: TGTGCCAGCAGCTTACCCCTAGCGAGCACAGATACGCAGTATTTT. It is translated as CASSLPLASTDTQYF.